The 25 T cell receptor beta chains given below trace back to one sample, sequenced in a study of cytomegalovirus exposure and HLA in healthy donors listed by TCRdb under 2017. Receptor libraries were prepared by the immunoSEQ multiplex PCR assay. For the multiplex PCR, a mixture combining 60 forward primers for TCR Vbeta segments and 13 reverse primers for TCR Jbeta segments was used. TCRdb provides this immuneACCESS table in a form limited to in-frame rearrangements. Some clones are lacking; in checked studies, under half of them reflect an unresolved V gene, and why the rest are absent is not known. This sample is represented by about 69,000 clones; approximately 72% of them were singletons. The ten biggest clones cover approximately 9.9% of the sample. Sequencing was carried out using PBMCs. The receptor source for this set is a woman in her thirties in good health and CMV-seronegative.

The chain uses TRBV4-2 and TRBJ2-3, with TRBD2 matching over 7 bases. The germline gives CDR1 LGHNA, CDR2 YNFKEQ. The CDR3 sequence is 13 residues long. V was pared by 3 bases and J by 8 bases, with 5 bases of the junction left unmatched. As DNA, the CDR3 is TGTGCCAGCAGCCAGAGGACTAGTCCTACGCAGTATTTT. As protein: CASSQRTSPTQYF.

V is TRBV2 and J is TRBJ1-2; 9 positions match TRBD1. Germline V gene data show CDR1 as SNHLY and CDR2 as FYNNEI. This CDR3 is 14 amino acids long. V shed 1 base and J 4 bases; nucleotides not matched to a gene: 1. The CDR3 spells CASSEGQGVYGYTF. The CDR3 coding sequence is TGTGCCAGCAGTGAAGGACAGGGGGTCTATGGCTACACCTTC.

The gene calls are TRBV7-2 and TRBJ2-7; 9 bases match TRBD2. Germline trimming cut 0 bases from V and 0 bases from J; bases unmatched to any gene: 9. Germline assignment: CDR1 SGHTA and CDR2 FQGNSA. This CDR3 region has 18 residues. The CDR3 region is CASSLAGLGSGSSYEQYF. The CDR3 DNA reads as TGTGCCAGCAGCTTAGCGGGTTTGGGTAGCGGGAGCTCCTACGAGCAGTACTTC.

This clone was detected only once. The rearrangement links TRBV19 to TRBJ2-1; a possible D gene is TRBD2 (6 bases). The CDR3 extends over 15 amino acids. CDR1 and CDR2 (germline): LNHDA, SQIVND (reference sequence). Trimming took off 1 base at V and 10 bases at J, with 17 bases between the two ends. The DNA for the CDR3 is TGTGCCAGTAGTATAGTAGGAGGGTCGTCGGGGGAGCAGTTCTTC. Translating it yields CASSIVGGSSGEQFF.

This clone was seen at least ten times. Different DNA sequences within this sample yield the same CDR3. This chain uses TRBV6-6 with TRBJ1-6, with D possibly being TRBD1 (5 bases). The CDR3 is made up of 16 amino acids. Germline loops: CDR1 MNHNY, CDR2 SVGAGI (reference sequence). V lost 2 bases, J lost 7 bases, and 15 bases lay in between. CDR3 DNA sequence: TGTGCCAGCAGTTACCCTCGGGACTTTTTGAATTCACCCCTCCACTTT. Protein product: CASSYPRDFLNSPLHF.

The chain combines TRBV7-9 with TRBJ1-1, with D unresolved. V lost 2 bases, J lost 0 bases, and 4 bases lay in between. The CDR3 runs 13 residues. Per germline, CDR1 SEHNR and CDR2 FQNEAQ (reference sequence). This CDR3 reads CASSLSMNTEAFF. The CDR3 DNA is TGTGCCAGCAGCTTATCCATGAACACTGAAGCTTTCTTT.

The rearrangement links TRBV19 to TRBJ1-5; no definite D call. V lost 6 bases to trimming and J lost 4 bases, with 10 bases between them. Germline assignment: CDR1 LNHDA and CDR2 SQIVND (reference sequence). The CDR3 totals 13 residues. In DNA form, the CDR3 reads TGTGCCAGTAGGAGGACGGGAAATCAGCCCCAGCATTTT. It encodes CASRRTGNQPQHF. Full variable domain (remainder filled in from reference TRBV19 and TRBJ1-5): DGGITQSPKYLFRKEGQNVTLSCEQNLNHDAMYWYRQDPGQGLRLIYYSQIVNDFQKGDIAEGYSVSREKKESFPLTVTSAQKNPTAFYLCASRRTGNQPQHFGDGTRLSIL.

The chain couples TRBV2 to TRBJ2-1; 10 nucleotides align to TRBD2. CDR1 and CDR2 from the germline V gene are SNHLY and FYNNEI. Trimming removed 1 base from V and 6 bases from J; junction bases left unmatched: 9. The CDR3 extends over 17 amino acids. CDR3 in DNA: TGTGCCAGCAGTGAAGTCCCTAGCGGGGGTAGGTTCAATGAGCAGTTCTTC. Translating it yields CASSEVPSGGRFNEQFF. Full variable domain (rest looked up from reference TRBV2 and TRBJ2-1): EPEVTQTPSHQVTQMGQEVILRCVPISNHLYFYWYRQILGQKVEFLVSFYNNEISEKSEIFDDQFSVERPDGSNFTLKIRSTKLEDSAMYFCASSEVPSGGRFNEQFFGPGTRLTVL.

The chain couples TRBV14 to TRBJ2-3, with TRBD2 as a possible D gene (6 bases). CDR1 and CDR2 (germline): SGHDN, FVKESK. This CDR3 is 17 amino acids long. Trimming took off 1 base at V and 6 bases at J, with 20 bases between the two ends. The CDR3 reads CASSQARGTSGSDTQYF. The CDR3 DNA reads TGTGCCAGCAGCCAAGCTCGCGGGACCTCGGGATCCGATACGCAGTATTTT.

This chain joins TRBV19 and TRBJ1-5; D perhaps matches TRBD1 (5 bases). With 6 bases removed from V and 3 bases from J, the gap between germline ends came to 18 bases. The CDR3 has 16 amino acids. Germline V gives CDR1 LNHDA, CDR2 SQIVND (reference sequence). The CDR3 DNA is TGTGCCAGTAGCCCCGGTGGACGGGGGAACAATCAGCCCCAGCATTTT. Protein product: CASSPGGRGNNQPQHF.

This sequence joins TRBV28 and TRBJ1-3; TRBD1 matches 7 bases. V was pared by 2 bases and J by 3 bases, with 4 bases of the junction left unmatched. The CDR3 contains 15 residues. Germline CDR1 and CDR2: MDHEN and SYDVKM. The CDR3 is CASSLDGDSGNTIYF. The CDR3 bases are TGTGCCAGCAGTTTAGATGGGGACAGTGGAAACACCATATATTTT.

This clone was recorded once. For the CDR3, the DNA is TGTGCCAGCAGCTTAGCCGGGACTAGTGTCGGAGAGACCCAGTACTTC. Translating it yields CASSLAGTSVGETQYF. The chain joins TRBV7-2 to TRBJ2-5, with TRBD2 matching 8 bases. The CDR3 loop spans 16 amino acids. The V and J ends lost 0 bases and 4 bases, in that order; junction bases with no gene match: 7. CDR1 SGHTA and CDR2 FQGNSA come from the germline V gene.

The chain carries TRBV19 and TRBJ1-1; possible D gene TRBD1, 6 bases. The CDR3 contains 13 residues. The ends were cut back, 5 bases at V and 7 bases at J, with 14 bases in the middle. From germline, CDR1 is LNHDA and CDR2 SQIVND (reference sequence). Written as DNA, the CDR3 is TGTGCCAGTAGTCGACAGGTCGGGGTTGAAGCTTTCTTT. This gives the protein CASSRQVGVEAFF.

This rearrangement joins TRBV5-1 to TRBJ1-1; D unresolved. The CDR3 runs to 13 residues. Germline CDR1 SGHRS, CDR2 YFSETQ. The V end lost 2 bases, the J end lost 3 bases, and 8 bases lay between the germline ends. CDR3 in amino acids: CASSFDGDTEAFF. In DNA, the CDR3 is TGCGCCAGCAGCTTCGACGGAGACACTGAAGCTTTCTTT.

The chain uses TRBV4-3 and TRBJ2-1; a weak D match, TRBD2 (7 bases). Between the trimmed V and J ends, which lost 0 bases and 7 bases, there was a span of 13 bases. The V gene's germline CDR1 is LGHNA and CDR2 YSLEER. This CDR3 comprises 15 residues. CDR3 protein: CASSQDWGGANEQFF. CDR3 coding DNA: TGCGCCAGCAGCCAAGATTGGGGGGGGGCAAATGAGCAGTTCTTC.

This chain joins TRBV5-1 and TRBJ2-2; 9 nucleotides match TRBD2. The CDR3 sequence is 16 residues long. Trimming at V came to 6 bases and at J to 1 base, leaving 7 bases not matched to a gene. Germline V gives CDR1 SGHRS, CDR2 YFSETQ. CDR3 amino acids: CASKEAGGMNTGELFF. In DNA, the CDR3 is TGCGCCAGCAAGGAGGCGGGGGGGATGAACACCGGGGAGCTGTTTTTT.

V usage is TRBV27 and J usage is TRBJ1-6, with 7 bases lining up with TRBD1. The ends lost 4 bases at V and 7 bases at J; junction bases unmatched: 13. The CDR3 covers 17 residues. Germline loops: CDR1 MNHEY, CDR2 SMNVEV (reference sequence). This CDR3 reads CASSSYGTGAQNSPLHF. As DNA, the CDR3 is TGTGCCAGCAGTTCCTACGGAACAGGGGCACAAAATTCACCCCTCCACTTT.

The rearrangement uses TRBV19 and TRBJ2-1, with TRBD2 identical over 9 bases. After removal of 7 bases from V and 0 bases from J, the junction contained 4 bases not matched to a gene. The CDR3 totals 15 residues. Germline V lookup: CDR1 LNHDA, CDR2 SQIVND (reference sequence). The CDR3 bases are TGTGCCAGTACTCTAGCGGGGAGCTCCTACAATGAGCAGTTCTTC. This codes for CASTLAGSSYNEQFF.

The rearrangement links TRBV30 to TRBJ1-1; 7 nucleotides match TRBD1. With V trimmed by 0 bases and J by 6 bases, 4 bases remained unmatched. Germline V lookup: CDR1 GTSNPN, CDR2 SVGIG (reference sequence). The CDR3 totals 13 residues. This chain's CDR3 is CAWSVDRDAEAFF. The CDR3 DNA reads TGTGCCTGGAGTGTAGACAGGGACGCTGAAGCTTTCTTT. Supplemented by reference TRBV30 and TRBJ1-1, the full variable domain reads SQTIHQWPATLVQPVGSPLSLECTVEGTSNPNLYWYRQAAGRGLQLLFYSVGIGQISSEVPQNLSASRPQDRQFILSSKKLLLSDSGFYLCAWSVDRDAEAFFGQGTRLTVV.

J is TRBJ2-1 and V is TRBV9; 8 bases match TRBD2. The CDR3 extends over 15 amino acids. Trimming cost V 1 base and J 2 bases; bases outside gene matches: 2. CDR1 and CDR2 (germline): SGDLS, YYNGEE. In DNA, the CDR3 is TGTGCCAGCAGCGTAAACGGGGGGGCCTACAATGAGCAGTTCTTC. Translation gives CASSVNGGAYNEQFF.

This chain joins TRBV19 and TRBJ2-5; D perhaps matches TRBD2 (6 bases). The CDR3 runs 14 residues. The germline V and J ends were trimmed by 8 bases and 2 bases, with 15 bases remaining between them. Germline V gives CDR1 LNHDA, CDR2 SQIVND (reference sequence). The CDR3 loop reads CASQPLAGQETQYF. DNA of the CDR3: TGTGCCAGTCAACCCTTGGCGGGACAAGAGACCCAGTACTTC.

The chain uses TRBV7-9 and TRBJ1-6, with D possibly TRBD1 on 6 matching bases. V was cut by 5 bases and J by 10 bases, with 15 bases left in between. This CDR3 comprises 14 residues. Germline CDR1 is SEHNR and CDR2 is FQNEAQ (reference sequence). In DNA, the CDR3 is TGTGCCAGCAGCCGCCGGGGGGCGCGATCACCCCTCCACTTT. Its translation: CASSRRGARSPLHF.

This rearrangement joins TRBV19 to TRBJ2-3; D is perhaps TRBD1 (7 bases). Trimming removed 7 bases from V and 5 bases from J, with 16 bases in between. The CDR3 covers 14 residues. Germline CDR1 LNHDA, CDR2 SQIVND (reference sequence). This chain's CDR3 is CASTRQGGGDTQYF. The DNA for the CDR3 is TGTGCCAGTACCCGACAGGGAGGAGGAGATACGCAGTATTTT.

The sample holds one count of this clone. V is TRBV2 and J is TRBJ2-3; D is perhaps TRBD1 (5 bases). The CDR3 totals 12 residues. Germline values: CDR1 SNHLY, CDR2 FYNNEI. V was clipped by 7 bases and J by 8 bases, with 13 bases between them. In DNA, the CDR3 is TGTGCCAGCAAGGGGTATTTAGGTACGCAGTATTTT. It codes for CASKGYLGTQYF.

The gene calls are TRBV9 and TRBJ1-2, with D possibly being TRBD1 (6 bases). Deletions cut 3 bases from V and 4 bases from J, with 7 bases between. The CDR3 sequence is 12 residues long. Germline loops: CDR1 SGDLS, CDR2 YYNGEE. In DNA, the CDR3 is TGTGCCAGCAGCGCAGGGGTCTATGGCTACACCTTC. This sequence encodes CASSAGVYGYTF.